This TCR beta chain was found in a study of control samples from healthy donors and cancer patients. Method: immunoSEQ multiplex PCR; TCRdb's copy keeps in-frame clones and lacks some. The repertoire has 65,000 to 70,000 clones, more than 80% of them found once; the top ten carry around 2.8%. Germline V lookup: CDR1 LGHNT, CDR2 FRNRAP. The CDR3 is 18 amino acids. Trimming took off 5 bases at V and 4 bases at J, with 24 bases between the two ends. What was sequenced was PBMCs. This chain links TRBV12-5 with TRBJ1-3; tentatively, D is TRBD1 (6 bases). This receptor was obtained from a woman between 45 and 60 years old with lung cancer. The CDR3 DNA sequence: TGTGCTAGTGGTCCGGGGGGCAGGTCCTCTCTAGTGGGAAACACCATATATTTT. Residues: CASGPGGRSSLVGNTIYF.